These 18 T cell receptor beta chains share one sample of origin, sequenced in a study of blood T cell repertoires in COVID-19. Generated by immunoSEQ multiplex PCR, the TCRdb table keeps only in-frame clones and is missing some. The repertoire consists of 270,000 or so clones, with approximately 89% occurring once and the leading ten covering more than 9.5%. The source material was peripheral blood. The receptor set was obtained from a woman in her 30s with COVID-19, enrolled during active disease.

V gene TRBV4-2 combines with J gene TRBJ1-6; 7 bases map to TRBD1. V dropped 4 bases and J dropped 7; count of bases not matched to a gene: 10. Germline V lookup: CDR1 LGHNA, CDR2 YNFKEQ. There are 16 residues in the CDR3. Written as DNA, the CDR3 is TGTGCCAGCAGCCGCTGGGCGGGGACAGAAAATTCACCCCTCCACTTT. Translation: CASSRWAGTENSPLHF.

V gene TRBV10-1 combines with J gene TRBJ1-5; the match to TRBD1 covers 9 bases. The length of the CDR3 is 18 residues. Losses at the gene ends were 5 bases for V and 7 bases for J; bases not matched to a gene: 18. The germline gives CDR1 WNHNN, CDR2 SYGVQD (reference sequence). The CDR3: CASSTSPKTGGSKQPQHF. CDR3 DNA: TGCGCCAGCAGTACCTCACCTAAGACAGGGGGTTCAAAGCAGCCCCAGCATTTT.

This clone was seen a single time. J is TRBJ1-2 and V is TRBV5-4, with D perhaps matching TRBD1 (5 bases). There are 13 residues in the CDR3. Trimming took off 3 bases at V and 8 bases at J, with 14 bases between the two ends. Germline V CDR1 and CDR2: SGHNT, YYREEE (reference sequence). The CDR3 DNA is TGTGCCAGCAGCTCAAAAGGACACGGCGGCTACACCTTC. Residues: CASSSKGHGGYTF. Complete variable domain (other parts from reference TRBV5-4 and TRBJ1-2): ETGVTQSPTHLIKTRGQQVTLRCSSQSGHNTVSWYQQALGQGPQFIFQYYREEENGRGNFPPRFSGLQFPNYSSELNVNALELDDSALYLCASSSKGHGGYTFGSGTRLTVV.

The chain links TRBV5-6 to TRBJ1-2, with 8 bases that match TRBD1. Germline CDR1 reads SGHDT; CDR2 reads YYEEEE. J gave up 4 bases and V 4 bases, and 12 bases lay outside the gene matches. The CDR3 covers 16 residues. The CDR3 nucleotides read TGTGCCAGCAGCCTCAACCCAGGGGGCGTTACCTATGGCTACACCTTC. It specifies CASSLNPGGVTYGYTF.

The rearrangement joins TRBV4-1 to TRBJ1-2; TRBD1 might be the D (5 bases). The CDR3 runs to 13 residues. V shed 0 bases and J shed 8 bases, with 10 bases lying between them. Germline V CDR1 and CDR2: MGHRA, YSYEKL. In nucleotides, the CDR3 is TGCGCCAGCAGCCAAGACAGGGCAGGGGGCTACACCTTC. This gives the protein CASSQDRAGGYTF.

V gene TRBV2 combines with J gene TRBJ1-5; 7 nucleotides agree with TRBD1. CDR1 and CDR2 from the germline V gene are SNHLY and FYNNEI. This CDR3 has 15 residues. V lost 6 bases to trimming and J lost 1 base; unmatched junction nucleotides: 6. The CDR3 is CASRLTGASNQPQHF. CDR3 DNA sequence: TGTGCCAGCAGGCTCACAGGGGCCAGCAATCAGCCCCAGCATTTT.

V gene TRBV19 combines with J gene TRBJ1-5; 9 bases agree with TRBD1. J lost 3 bases, V lost 5 bases, and 8 bases had no gene match. Germline CDR1 is LNHDA and CDR2 is SQIVND (reference sequence). The CDR3 totals 16 residues. The CDR3 loop is CASSVGQGGPNQPQHF. CDR3 sequence (DNA): TGTGCCAGTAGTGTGGGACAGGGAGGCCCCAATCAGCCCCAGCATTTT. Full variable domain (rest looked up from reference TRBV19 and TRBJ1-5): DGGITQSPKYLFRKEGQNVTLSCEQNLNHDAMYWYRQDPGQGLRLIYYSQIVNDFQKGDIAEGYSVSREKKESFPLTVTSAQKNPTAFYLCASSVGQGGPNQPQHFGDGTRLSIL.

V usage is TRBV5-4 and J usage is TRBJ1-1, with a possible D match to TRBD1 (6 bases). CDR1 and CDR2 (germline): SGHNT, YYREEE (reference sequence). The CDR3 totals 14 residues. The ends were cut back, 1 base at V and 0 bases at J, with 7 bases in the middle. CDR3 DNA sequence: TGTGCCAGCAGCTTGACAGGGATGAACACTGAAGCTTTCTTT. It is translated as CASSLTGMNTEAFF.

This clone was seen only a few times. The chain recombines TRBV30 with TRBJ1-3, with TRBD1 matching over 7 bases. Germline V gives CDR1 GTSNPN, CDR2 SVGIG (reference sequence). The ends lost 1 base at V and 0 bases at J; junction bases unmatched: 3. This CDR3 is 15 amino acids long. In nucleotides, the CDR3 is TGTGCCTGGAGTGACGGGACAGTCTCTGGAAACACCATATATTTT. This gives the protein CAWSDGTVSGNTIYF.

The chain couples TRBV7-6 to TRBJ2-5; TRBD1 is a possible D gene (5 bases). Trimming cost V 1 base and J 3 bases, with 18 bases left between them. Per germline, CDR1 SGHVS and CDR2 FNYEAQ. CDR3 length: 17 amino acids. The CDR3 DNA follows: TGTGCCAGCAGCTTAGGTGACAGCACAATAGTAAAAGAGACCCAGTACTTC. Translating it yields CASSLGDSTIVKETQYF.

The rearrangement joins TRBV11-2 to TRBJ2-7, with 8 bases matching TRBD2. Per the germline V gene, CDR1 is SGHAT and CDR2 is FQNNGV. CDR3 length: 14 amino acids. Trimming at V came to 1 base and at J to 6 bases, leaving 5 bases not matched to a gene. The CDR3: CASSLVQSGGEQYF. CDR3 coding DNA: TGTGCCAGCAGCTTAGTCCAAAGCGGGGGCGAGCAGTACTTC.

The chain carries TRBV2 and TRBJ1-3, with TRBD1 identical over 8 bases. V gave up 6 bases and J gave up 3 bases; unmatched junction bases: 10. Germline loops: CDR1 SNHLY, CDR2 FYNNEI. The CDR3 extends over 16 amino acids. The DNA of the CDR3 is TGTGCCAGCAGGGGACCGGGACAGGTCTATGGAAACACCATATATTTT. It yields the protein CASRGPGQVYGNTIYF.

V and J are TRBV6-6 and TRBJ1-1; 9 bases agree with TRBD1. Germline V CDR1 and CDR2: MNHNY, SVGAGI (reference sequence). V trimming: 0 bases; J trimming: 4 bases; junction bases outside the gene matches: 6. CDR3 length: 16 residues. This CDR3 reads CASSYSYRGQGTEAFF. The CDR3 DNA sequence: TGTGCCAGCAGTTACTCATACAGGGGGCAGGGCACTGAAGCTTTCTTT.

The chain uses TRBV29-1 and TRBJ2-3; 14 bases are a match to TRBD2. Unmatched junction bases numbered 6, after V lost 8 bases and J lost 5 bases. Germline CDR1 SQVTM, CDR2 ANQGSEA. The CDR3 contains 14 residues. CDR3 amino acids: CSSLGLAGGDTQYF. Written as DNA, the CDR3 is TGCAGCTCACTCGGACTAGCGGGGGGAGATACGCAGTATTTT.

This chain uses TRBV27 with TRBJ2-7; perhaps TRBD1 as D (5 bases). Germline V gene data show CDR1 as MNHEY and CDR2 as SMNVEV (reference sequence). V lost 1 base and J 5 bases, leaving 12 bases between the germline ends. The CDR3 totals 14 residues. The CDR3 region is CASSLLVGLNEQYF. The DNA of the CDR3 is TGTGCCAGCAGTTTATTGGTGGGGCTCAACGAGCAGTACTTC.

V gene TRBV29-1 combines with J gene TRBJ2-1; 8 bases are shared with TRBD2. Germline trimming cut 3 bases from V and 3 bases from J; bases unmatched to any gene: 7. The CDR3 has 15 amino acids. Germline V gene lookup returns CDR1 SQVTM and CDR2 ANQGSEA. The CDR3 loop is CSVEGRAGGYNEQFF. CDR3 bases: TGCAGCGTTGAGGGTCGGGCGGGGGGCTACAATGAGCAGTTCTTC.

Notes on this clone: One junction end does not reproduce the germline sequence, and a read error may be involved. The chain has TRBV6-5 and TRBJ2-3, with 11 bases lining up with TRBD1. Germline V CDR1 and CDR2: MNHEY, SVGAGI. The CDR3 contains 14 residues. CDR3 DNA: TGTGCCAGCACCCACCAAGAGGGACAGGGGGTCGGGAATTTT. This gives the protein CASTHQEGQGVGNF.

The chain has TRBV9 and TRBJ2-3, with 8 positions matching TRBD1. Trimming cost V 0 bases and J 3 bases; bases outside gene matches: 9. The CDR3 covers 17 residues. The germline V gene has CDR1 SGDLS and CDR2 YYNGEE. CDR3 region: CASSVDQTGAGTDTQYF. The CDR3 DNA reads TGTGCCAGCAGCGTAGATCAGACAGGGGCGGGGACAGATACGCAGTATTTT.